This T cell receptor beta chain was recorded in a study of CD8+ T cells in alopecia areata. Study-level results: Lesional scalp exceeded normal scalp in clonality, especially in alopecia totalis/universalis. Normal-skin resident alphabeta T cells also appear among scalp sample sequences. Researchers reported that TCR sharing among patients proved less clear than in mice, possibly HLA-linked.

RNA, once extracted, was reverse transcribed into cDNA for use as the sequencing template. The assay was immunoSEQ multiplex PCR, and TCRdb's table has in-frame clones only and misses some. The sample gives roughly 140,000 clones, about two thirds of which show up once; about 38% is in the top ten. V dropped 9 bases and J dropped 0; count of bases not matched to a gene: 1. Germline V CDR1 and CDR2: SNHLY, FYNNEI. This CDR3 is built from 14 residues. This clone turned up a few times. Its antigen is undetermined. Sequencing was done on a sample of CD8+ T cells sorted from blood. The receptor's source is a human donor in good health. The chain employs TRBV2 and TRBJ2-1; TRBD2 agrees at 11 bases. This CDR3 reads CARTSGGSYNEQFF. CDR3 sequence (DNA): TGTGCCAGAACTAGCGGGGGCTCCTACAATGAGCAGTTCTTC.